This T cell receptor beta chain was identified in a study of blood T cell repertoires in COVID-19. As for the study in general: COVID-19 samples collected from the United States, Italy and Spain covered acute and convalescent phases. Nucleic acid was either cDNA or gDNA, and it came from T cells, B-cell-depleted T cells, or PBMCs.

This clone was observed a single time. This CDR3 is built from 15 residues. Trimming pared 0 bases from V and 2 bases from J, leaving 11 bases between. Germline CDR1 and CDR2: MNHEY and SVGAGI. In the original analysis: Amplification of reference gene primers was used by the study to estimate nucleated cell counts. Produced via immunoSEQ multiplex PCR; TCRdb's table is partial and in-frame only. From that table come the V and J calls and clone size; the DNA was used to work out D and trimming. This table has about 240,000 clones, roughly 80% appearing once. This sequence joins TRBV6-5 and TRBJ2-7; D is possibly TRBD1 (6 bases). This clonotype originated in a young woman with acute or convalescent COVID-19. The sample consisted of peripheral blood. DNA for the CDR3: TGTGCCAGCAGTTACTCGAAACAGGGCACCTACGAGCAGTACTTC. This gives the protein CASSYSKQGTYEQYF.